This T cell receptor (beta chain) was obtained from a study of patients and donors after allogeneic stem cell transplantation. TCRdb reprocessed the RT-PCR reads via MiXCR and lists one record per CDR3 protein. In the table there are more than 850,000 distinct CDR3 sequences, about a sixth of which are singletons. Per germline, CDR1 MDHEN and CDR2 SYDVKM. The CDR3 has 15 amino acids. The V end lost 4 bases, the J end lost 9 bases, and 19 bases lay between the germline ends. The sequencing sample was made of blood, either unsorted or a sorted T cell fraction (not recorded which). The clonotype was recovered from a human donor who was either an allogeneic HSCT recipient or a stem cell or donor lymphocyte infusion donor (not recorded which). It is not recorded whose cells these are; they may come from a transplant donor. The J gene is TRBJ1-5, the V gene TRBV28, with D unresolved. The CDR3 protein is CASSSSPAPGRPQHF. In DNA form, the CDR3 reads TGTGCCAGCAGTTCCTCTCCGGCACCAGGCAGGCCCCAGCATTTT.